This passage covers 27 T cell receptor beta chains from one sample sequenced in a study of CD8 T cells in ankylosing spondylitis. TCRdb re-called the 5' RACE reads with MiXCR, one entry per CDR3 protein. The sample carries around 280,000 distinct CDR3 sequences, 20% recorded once. Specimen: blood, either unsorted or a sorted T cell fraction (not recorded which). The receptors here all came from a male donor with ankylosing spondylitis or in good health (not recorded which).

The rearrangement joins TRBV23-1 to TRBJ2-2; 8 nucleotides line up with TRBD1. TRBV23-1 belongs to the ORF category, with a function that is uncertain. After removal of 4 bases from V and 2 bases from J, the junction contained 15 bases not matched to a gene. CDR3 length: 19 residues. CDR3 nucleotides: TGCGCCAGCAGTCCTGAGTCCCGGGACAGGAATGGTAACACCGGGGAGCTGTTTTTT. Encoded protein: CASSPESRDRNGNTGELFF.

This clonotype was seen more than once but under ten times. This rearrangement joins TRBV24-1 to TRBJ2-2; 7 nucleotides match TRBD1. The CDR3 length is 16 residues. The trim removed 2 bases at V and 5 bases at J, leaving 7 bases unmatched. Germline lookup yields CDR1 KGHDR and CDR2 SFDVKD. As DNA, the CDR3 is TGTGCCACCAGTGATTACCGACAGGGTGGGACCGGGGAGCTGTTTTTT. The encoded protein is CATSDYRQGGTGELFF.

The rearrangement links TRBV20-1 to TRBJ1-1; D gene ambiguous. The ends were cut back, 0 bases at V and 0 bases at J, with 8 bases in the middle. CDR3 size: 14 residues. Germline lookup yields CDR1 DFQATT and CDR2 SNEGSKA (reference sequence). The CDR3 loop is CSARDPLVNTEAFF. CDR3 nucleotides: TGCAGTGCTAGAGATCCTCTGGTGAACACTGAAGCTTTCTTT.

This rearrangement joins TRBV29-1 to TRBJ2-5; 7 positions agree with TRBD2. J was trimmed by 2 bases and V by 6 bases; bases with no gene match: 9. Germline V gene sequence: CDR1 SQVTM, CDR2 ANQGSEA. The CDR3 has 14 residues. CDR3 coding DNA: TGCAGCGTCACCGGACTAGGTCGTCAAGAGACCCAGTACTTC. Its translation is CSVTGLGRQETQYF.

The rearrangement joins TRBV7-2 to TRBJ2-1, with D possibly being TRBD2 (6 bases). CDR1 is SGHTA, CDR2 FQGNSA, per germline. The CDR3 length is 14 residues. The ends were cut back, 1 base at V and 6 bases at J, with 10 bases in the middle. CDR3 loop: CASSLVAGRNEQFF. CDR3 in DNA: TGTGCCAGCAGCTTAGTTGCGGGGCGCAATGAGCAGTTCTTC. Full variable domain (outside the CDR3, taken from reference TRBV7-2 and TRBJ2-1): GAGVSQSPSNKVTEKGKDVELRCDPISGHTALYWYRQSLGQGLEFLIYFQGNSAPDKSGLPSDRFSAERTGGSVSTLTIQRTQQEDSAVYLCASSLVAGRNEQFFGPGTRLTVL.

In DNA form, the CDR3 reads TGTGCCAGCAGCTATGGACAGGGCTACGAGCAGTACGTC. Protein: CASSYGQGYEQYV. The rearrangement joins TRBV5-6 to TRBJ2-7; TRBD1 agrees at 8 bases. CDR3 length: 13 residues. Germline V lookup: CDR1 SGHDT, CDR2 YYEEEE. Trimming at V came to 3 bases and at J to 3 bases, leaving 2 bases not matched to a gene.

The DNA for the CDR3 is TGTGCCAGCAGAGGAGCGGGACCCTGGGATCGCGAGCAGTACGTC. Amino acid sequence: CASRGAGPWDREQYV. The rearrangement links TRBV6-1 to TRBJ2-7, with 7 bases aligning to TRBD2. Germline CDR1 and CDR2: MNHNS and SASEGT. Trimming cost V 6 bases and J 6 bases; bases outside gene matches: 14. This CDR3 spans 15 amino acids.

This clonotype has more than one count but fewer than ten. The V call is TRBV27, the J call TRBJ1-5, with a weak D call TRBD1 (6 bases). In germline, CDR1 is MNHEY, CDR2 SMNVEV (reference sequence). V lost 8 bases and J lost 5, with 13 bases in between. The CDR3 is 13 amino acids. CDR3 protein: CASGVRGDQPQHF. CDR3 DNA sequence: TGTGCCAGCGGAGTAAGGGGGGATCAGCCCCAGCATTTT.

Notes on this clonotype: A read error may be the cause here, since a much bigger clone is one base away. The rearrangement uses TRBV29-1 and TRBJ2-3; D uncertain. The end of the DNA aligns better with TRBJ1-5, so the J call may be wrong. Germline V gives CDR1 SQVTM, CDR2 ANQGSEA. The CDR3 runs 13 residues. The CDR3 sequence is CSVDYHSTDTQHF. In DNA, the CDR3 is TGCAGCGTTGATTATCACAGCACAGATACGCAGCATTTT.

This clonotype showed up just once. The chain couples TRBV20-1 to TRBJ2-2; 7 bases map to TRBD2. This CDR3 spans 19 amino acids. V shed 0 bases, J shed 6 bases, and the junction held 19 bases outside the gene matches. The germline V gene has CDR1 DFQATT and CDR2 SNEGSKA (reference sequence). The CDR3 spells CSARDQSSGGRGVAGELFF. CDR3 coding DNA: TGCAGTGCTAGAGATCAATCAAGTGGGGGGAGGGGAGTGGCCGGGGAGCTGTTTTTT.

The gene calls are TRBV9 and TRBJ2-1; no reliable D call. V dropped 1 base and J dropped 6 bases, with 14 bases sitting between them. This CDR3 has 15 residues. Germline V gives CDR1 SGDLS, CDR2 YYNGEE. CDR3 nucleotide sequence: TGTGCCAGCAGCGTACTCGGTCAAGTTGGCAATGAGCAGTTCTTC. It yields the protein CASSVLGQVGNEQFF.

This clonotype came up many times. The chain couples TRBV12-3 or TRBV12-4 to TRBJ2-3; D perhaps matches TRBD2 (6 bases). V was pared by 6 bases and J by 0 bases, with 13 bases between. CDR3 length: 15 residues. In DNA, the CDR3 is TGTGCCAGCAGGCCCTGGGGGACTAGCACAGATACGCAGTATTTT. Translated, it gives CASRPWGTSTDTQYF.

CDR3 nucleotides: TGTGCCAGCAGCTTGTCGCCAACCGGGGAGCTGTTTTTT. It codes for CASSLSPTGELFF. V gene TRBV5-6 combines with J gene TRBJ2-2; D remains ambiguous. Between the trimmed V and J ends, which lost 1 base and 5 bases, there was a span of 6 bases. The CDR3 contains 13 residues. Germline values: CDR1 SGHDT, CDR2 YYEEEE.

This sequence joins TRBV20-1 and TRBJ1-4; maybe TRBD1 (6 bases). Looked up from germline, CDR1 is DFQATT and CDR2 is SNEGSKA (reference sequence). V was cut by 6 bases and J by 10 bases, with 24 bases left in between. This CDR3 contains 15 residues. CDR3 residues: CSAKSDSQGRGKLFF. The DNA of the CDR3 is TGCAGTGCGAAGTCTGATAGCCAGGGCAGGGGAAAACTGTTTTTT.

The rearrangement joins TRBV7-3 to TRBJ2-3, with TRBD2 matching 12 bases. The germline V gene has CDR1 SGHTA and CDR2 FQGTGA. The CDR3 is made up of 16 amino acids. Trimming removed 5 bases from V and 2 bases from J; junction bases left unmatched: 5. CDR3 residues: CASSLGLAGITDTQYF. CDR3 nucleotides: TGTGCCAGCAGCCTAGGACTAGCGGGGATCACAGATACGCAGTATTTT.

This clonotype occurred many times. V usage is TRBV15 and J usage is TRBJ1-1; D remains unclear. Germline CDR1 LNHNV, CDR2 YYDKDF (reference sequence). The CDR3 totals 14 residues. Trimming took 0 bases from V and 1 from J, leaving 6 bases between them. The chain's CDR3 is CATSRDTGNTEAFF. The CDR3 DNA sequence: TGTGCCACCAGCAGAGATACGGGGAACACTGAAGCTTTCTTT.

The chain links TRBV5-1 to TRBJ2-3; no reliable D call. The CDR3 sequence is 16 residues long. Trimming took off 4 bases at V and 0 bases at J, with 15 bases between the two ends. Per germline, CDR1 SGHRS and CDR2 YFSETQ. This chain's CDR3 is CASSLQSHSSTDTQYF. The CDR3 DNA sequence: TGCGCCAGCAGCCTACAATCACATTCTAGCACAGATACGCAGTATTTT.

This chain joins TRBV18 and TRBJ2-3; 7 bases align to TRBD2. After removal of 4 bases from V and 6 bases from J, the junction contained 7 bases not matched to a gene. Germline V gives CDR1 KGHSH, CDR2 LQKENI. The CDR3 has 14 residues. CDR3 coding DNA: TGTGCCAGCTCACGGACTAGGAGGGAGGATACGCAGTATTTT. Translated, it gives CASSRTRREDTQYF.

This clonotype was detected a few times. This rearrangement joins TRBV5-1 to TRBJ2-1, with D possibly TRBD1 on 6 matching bases. This CDR3 has 15 amino acids. Germline-derived CDR1 and CDR2 are SGHRS and YFSETQ. V was pared by 4 bases and J by 1 base, with 12 bases between. The CDR3 sequence: CASSPLTGSYNEQFF. The CDR3, as DNA: TGCGCCAGCAGCCCACTCACAGGGTCCTACAATGAGCAGTTCTTC. Variable domain in full (rest from reference TRBV5-1 and TRBJ2-1): KAGVTQTPRYLIKTRGQQVTLSCSPISGHRSVSWYQQTPGQGLQFLFEYFSETQRNKGNFPGRFSGRQFSNSRSEMNVSTLELGDSALYLCASSPLTGSYNEQFFGPGTRLTVL.

This clonotype was picked up many times. V usage is TRBV20-1 and J usage is TRBJ2-7; maybe TRBD1 (6 bases). Trimming cost V 4 bases and J 5 bases, with 12 bases left between them. The CDR3 extends over 12 amino acids. Germline CDR1 and CDR2: DFQATT and SNEGSKA (reference sequence). The CDR3: CSATNRVHEQYV. The DNA of the CDR3 is TGCAGTGCTACAAACAGGGTCCACGAGCAGTACGTC.

A remark on this clonotype: A much larger clone differs from this one at a single base, so this may be a read error. CDR3 region: CASSLSPRVSETQYF. In DNA form, the CDR3 reads TGTGCCAGCAGCTTATCGCCGAGAGTGAGCGAGACCCAGTACTTC. V and J are TRBV7-2 and TRBJ2-5; D is uncertain. CDR1 is SGHTA and CDR2 is FQGNSA in the germline V gene. V lost 2 bases, J lost 5 bases, and 15 bases lay in between. The CDR3 contains 15 residues. Full variable domain (missing parts from reference TRBV7-2 and TRBJ2-5): GAGVSQSPSNKVTEKGKDVELRCDPISGHTALYWYRQSLGQGLEFLIYFQGNSAPDKSGLPSDRFSAERTGGSVSTLTIQRTQQEDSAVYLCASSLSPRVSETQYFGPGTRLLVL.

V is TRBV6-6 and J is TRBJ1-2; TRBD1 might be the D (5 bases). V was trimmed by 0 bases and J by 0 bases, leaving 20 bases between them. The CDR3 is 19 residues long. CDR1 MNHNY and CDR2 SVGAGI come from the germline V gene (reference sequence). The CDR3 bases are TGTGCCAGCAGTTACTCGTCGCTCGGCCGACAGTTGACTAACTATGGCTACACCTTC. It specifies CASSYSSLGRQLTNYGYTF.

V usage is TRBV5-1 and J usage is TRBJ1-4; D remains unclear. Trimming cost V 0 bases and J 12 bases, with 18 bases left between them. The CDR3 contains 15 residues. The germline V gene encodes CDR1 SGHRS and CDR2 YFSETQ. CDR3 sequence: CASSLGARGNRELFF. CDR3 in DNA: TGCGCCAGCAGCTTGGGCGCGCGCGGGAACCGGGAACTGTTTTTT.

V and J are TRBV11-1 and TRBJ2-3, with 9 positions matching TRBD2. V dropped 3 bases and J dropped 2; count of bases not matched to a gene: 12. This CDR3 comprises 18 residues. Germline V gene lookup returns CDR1 SGHAT and CDR2 FQDESV (reference sequence). CDR3 sequence reads: CASSFGSGLAGITDTQYF. The CDR3 coding sequence is TGTGCCAGCAGCTTTGGATCTGGGCTAGCGGGGATCACAGATACGCAGTATTTT.

This clonotype showed up just a few times. The genes are TRBV12-3 or TRBV12-4 and TRBJ1-4; 7 bases are a match to TRBD1. J gave up 7 bases and V 1 base, and 6 bases lay outside the gene matches. The CDR3 is 15 residues long. The DNA of the CDR3 is TGTGCCAGCAGTTTAGGACGACAGGGCGGTGAAAAACTGTTTTTT. Residues: CASSLGRQGGEKLFF.

The chain couples TRBV20-1 to TRBJ2-3; TRBD2 matches 9 bases. V dropped 3 bases and J dropped 4; count of bases not matched to a gene: 8. There are 15 residues in the CDR3. Germline CDR1 DFQATT, CDR2 SNEGSKA (reference sequence). In nucleotides, the CDR3 is TGCAGTGCTAGTGCGAGCGGGGGGACGGCAGATACGCAGTATTTT. It translates to CSASASGGTADTQYF.

This clonotype was picked up many times. This sequence joins TRBV20-1 and TRBJ1-1; the D gene is possibly TRBD1 (5 bases). Deletions cut 5 bases from V and 5 bases from J, with 15 bases between. The CDR3 loop spans 13 amino acids. Germline values: CDR1 DFQATT, CDR2 SNEGSKA (reference sequence). CDR3 amino acids: CSAVRTGGTEAFF. CDR3 DNA: TGCAGTGCTGTCAGGACTGGGGGAACTGAAGCTTTCTTT.